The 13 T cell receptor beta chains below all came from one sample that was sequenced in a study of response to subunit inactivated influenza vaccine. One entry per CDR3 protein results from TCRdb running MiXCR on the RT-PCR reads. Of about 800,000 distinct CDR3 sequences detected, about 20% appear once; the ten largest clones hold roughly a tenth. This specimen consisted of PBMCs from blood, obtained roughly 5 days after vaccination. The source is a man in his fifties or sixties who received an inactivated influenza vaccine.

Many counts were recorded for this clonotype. The CDR3 coding sequence is TGTGCCAGCAGTCTCAGCGGGACTAGCACAGATACGCAGTATTTT. It encodes CASSLSGTSTDTQYF. V gene TRBV7-2 combines with J gene TRBJ2-3; 7 bases line up with TRBD2. CDR1 SGHTA and CDR2 FQGNSA come from the germline V gene. Trimming cost V 6 bases and J 0 bases; bases outside gene matches: 6. The CDR3 runs 15 residues. The entire variable domain, with the rest obtained from reference TRBV7-2 and TRBJ2-3, is as follows: GAGVSQSPSNKVTEKGKDVELRCDPISGHTALYWYRQSLGQGLEFLIYFQGNSAPDKSGLPSDRFSAERTGGSVSTLTIQRTQQEDSAVYLCASSLSGTSTDTQYFGPGTRLTVL.

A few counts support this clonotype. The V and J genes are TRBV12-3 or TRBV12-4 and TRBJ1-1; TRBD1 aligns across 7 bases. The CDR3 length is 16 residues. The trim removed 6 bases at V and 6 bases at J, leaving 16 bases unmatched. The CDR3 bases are TGTGCCAGCAGAAGACAGGGCTCGATGGAGAGGGCTGAAGCTTTCTTT. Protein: CASRRQGSMERAEAFF.

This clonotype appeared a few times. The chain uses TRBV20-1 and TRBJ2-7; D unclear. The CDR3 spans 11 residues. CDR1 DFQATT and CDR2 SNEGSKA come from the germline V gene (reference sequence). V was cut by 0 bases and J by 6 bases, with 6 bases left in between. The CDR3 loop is CSARDWGEQYF. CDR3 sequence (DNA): TGCAGTGCTAGAGATTGGGGCGAGCAGTACTTC.

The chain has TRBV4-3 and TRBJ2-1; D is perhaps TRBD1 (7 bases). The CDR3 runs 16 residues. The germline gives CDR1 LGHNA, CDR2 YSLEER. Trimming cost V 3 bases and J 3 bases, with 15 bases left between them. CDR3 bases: TGCGCCAGCAGCCACTCGCGGGGACAGAACTACAATGAGCAGTTCTTC. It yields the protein CASSHSRGQNYNEQFF.

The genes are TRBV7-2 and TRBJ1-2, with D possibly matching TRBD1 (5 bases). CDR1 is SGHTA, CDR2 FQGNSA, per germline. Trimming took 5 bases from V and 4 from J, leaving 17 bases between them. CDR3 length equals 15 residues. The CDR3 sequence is CASSVGGGTLYGYTF. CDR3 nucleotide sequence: TGTGCCAGCAGCGTTGGGGGGGGAACGCTCTATGGCTACACCTTC.

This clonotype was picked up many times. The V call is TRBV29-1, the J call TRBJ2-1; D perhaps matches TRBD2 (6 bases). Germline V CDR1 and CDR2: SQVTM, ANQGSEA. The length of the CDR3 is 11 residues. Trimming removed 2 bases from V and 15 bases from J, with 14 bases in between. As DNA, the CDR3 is TGCAGCGTTGAATCGACTAGTCCAGGGTTCTTC. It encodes CSVESTSPGFF.

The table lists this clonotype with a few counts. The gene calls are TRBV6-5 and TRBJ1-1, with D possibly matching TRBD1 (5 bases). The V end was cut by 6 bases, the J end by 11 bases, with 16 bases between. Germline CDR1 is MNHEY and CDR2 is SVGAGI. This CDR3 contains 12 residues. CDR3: CASRPTGGSAFF. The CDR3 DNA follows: TGTGCCAGCAGGCCCACAGGTGGGTCTGCTTTCTTT.

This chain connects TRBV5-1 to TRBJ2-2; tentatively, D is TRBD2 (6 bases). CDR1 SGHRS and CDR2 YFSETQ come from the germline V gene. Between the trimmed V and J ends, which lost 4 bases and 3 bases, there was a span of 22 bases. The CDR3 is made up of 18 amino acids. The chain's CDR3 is CASSNRVMEGLYTGELFF. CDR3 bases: TGCGCCAGCAGCAACCGAGTAATGGAGGGCCTTTACACCGGGGAGCTGTTTTTT.

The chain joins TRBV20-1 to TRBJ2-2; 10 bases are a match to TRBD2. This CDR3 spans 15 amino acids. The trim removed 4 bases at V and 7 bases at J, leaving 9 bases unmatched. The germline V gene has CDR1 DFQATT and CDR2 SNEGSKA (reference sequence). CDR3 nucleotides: TGCAGTGCTAAAGGTCTAGCGGGAGTTAGCGGGGAGCTGTTTTTT. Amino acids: CSAKGLAGVSGELFF.

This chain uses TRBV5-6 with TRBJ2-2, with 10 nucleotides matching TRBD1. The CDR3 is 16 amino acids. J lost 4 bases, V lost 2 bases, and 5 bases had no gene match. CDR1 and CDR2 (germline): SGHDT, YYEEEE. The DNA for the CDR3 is TGTGCCAGCAGCTTACCCGGGACAGGGGTCACCGGGGAGCTGTTTTTT. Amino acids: CASSLPGTGVTGELFF. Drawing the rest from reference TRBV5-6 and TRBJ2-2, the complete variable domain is DAGVTQSPTHLIKTRGQQVTLRCSPKSGHDTVSWYQQALGQGPQFIFQYYEEEERQRGNFPDRFSGHQFPNYSSELNVNALLLGDSALYLCASSLPGTGVTGELFFGEGSRLTVL.

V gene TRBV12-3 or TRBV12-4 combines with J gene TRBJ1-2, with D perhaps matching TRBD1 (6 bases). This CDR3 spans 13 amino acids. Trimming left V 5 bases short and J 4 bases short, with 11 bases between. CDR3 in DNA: TGTGCCAGCAGTACGAGACAGGCCTATGGCTACACCTTC. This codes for CASSTRQAYGYTF.

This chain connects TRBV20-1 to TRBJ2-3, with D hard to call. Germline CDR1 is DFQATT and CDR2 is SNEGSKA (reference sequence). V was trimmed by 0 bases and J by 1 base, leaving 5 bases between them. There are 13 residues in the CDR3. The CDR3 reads CSARDPGTDTQYF. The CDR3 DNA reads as TGCAGTGCTAGAGATCCGGGCACAGATACGCAGTATTTT.

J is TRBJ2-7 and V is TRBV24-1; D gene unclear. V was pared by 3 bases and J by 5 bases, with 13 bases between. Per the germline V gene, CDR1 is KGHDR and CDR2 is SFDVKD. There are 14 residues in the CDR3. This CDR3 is CATSDAAVPDEQYF. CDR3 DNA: TGTGCCACCAGTGATGCCGCAGTCCCGGACGAGCAGTACTTC.